The clone carrying this T cell receptor (beta chain) was seen ten or more times. The record originates from a study of identical twins. TCRdb reanalysed the 5' RACE reads using MiXCR and keeps one entry per CDR3 protein. Among 300,000 or so distinct CDR3 sequences listed, 9.5% were seen once. The germline gives CDR1 MNHEY, CDR2 SMNVEV (reference sequence). This CDR3 region has 15 residues. Trimming at V came to 0 bases and at J to 3 bases, leaving 3 bases not matched to a gene. This sample was also put to use in a study of yellow fever vaccine responses in identical twins.

Specimen: CD8+ T cells sorted from blood. The rearrangement uses TRBV27 and TRBJ1-1; 8 bases match TRBD1. The receptor was derived from a woman between 18 and 30 years old in good health. The DNA for the CDR3 is TGTGCCAGCAGTTTATCGAACAGGGGGTACACTGAAGCTTTCTTT. Translation: CASSLSNRGYTEAFF.